This T cell receptor (beta chain) was captured by sequencing in a study of T cell responses to AZD1222 COVID-19 vaccine. Some clones are missing from TCRdb's copy, which holds only in-frame ones; the method was immunoSEQ multiplex PCR. The sample contains some 150,000 clones, 88% of which appear only once. This CDR3 region has 18 residues. Germline V gene lookup returns CDR1 SEHNR and CDR2 FQNEAQ (reference sequence). Germline trimming cut 6 bases from V and 2 bases from J; bases unmatched to any gene: 12. The chain joins TRBV7-9 to TRBJ2-1; 11 nucleotides agree with TRBD1. Material: peripheral blood, obtained after recovery from COVID-19. The source of this sequence is an adult who had recovered from COVID-19. The CDR3 loop reads CASRPGQGAPKAYNEQFF. The CDR3 bases are TGTGCCAGCAGGCCAGGACAGGGGGCGCCGAAGGCCTACAATGAGCAGTTCTTC. Drawing the rest from reference TRBV7-9 and TRBJ2-1, the complete variable domain is DTGVSQNPRHKITKRGQNVTFRCDPISEHNRLYWYRQTLGQGPEFLTYFQNEAQLEKSRLLSDRFSAERPKGSFSTLEIQRTEQGDSAMYLCASRPGQGAPKAYNEQFFGPGTRLTVL.